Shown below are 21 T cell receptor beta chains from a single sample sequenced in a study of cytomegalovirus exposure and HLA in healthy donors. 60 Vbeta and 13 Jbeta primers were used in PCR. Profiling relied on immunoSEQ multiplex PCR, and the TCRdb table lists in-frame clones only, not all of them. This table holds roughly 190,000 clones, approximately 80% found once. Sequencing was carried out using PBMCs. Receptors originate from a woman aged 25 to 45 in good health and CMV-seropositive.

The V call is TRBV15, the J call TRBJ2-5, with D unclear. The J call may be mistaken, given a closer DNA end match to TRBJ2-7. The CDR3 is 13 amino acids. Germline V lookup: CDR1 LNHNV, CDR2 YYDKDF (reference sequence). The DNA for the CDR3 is TGTGCCACCAGCAGAGATCTACCTAACGAGCAGTACTTC. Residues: CATSRDLPNEQYF.

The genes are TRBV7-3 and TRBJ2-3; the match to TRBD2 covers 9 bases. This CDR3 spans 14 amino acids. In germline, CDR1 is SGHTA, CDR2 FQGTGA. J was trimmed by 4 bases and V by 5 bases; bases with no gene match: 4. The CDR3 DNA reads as TGTGCCAGCAGCCTCCAGCGGGAGGCAGATACGCAGTATTTT. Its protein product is CASSLQREADTQYF.

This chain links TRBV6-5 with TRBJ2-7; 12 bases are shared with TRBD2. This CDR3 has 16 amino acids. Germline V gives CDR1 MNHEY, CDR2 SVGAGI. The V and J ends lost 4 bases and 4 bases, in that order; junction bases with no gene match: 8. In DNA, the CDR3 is TGTGCCAGCAGTTCGACCCCTAGCGGGGGGGCTTACGAGCAGTACTTC. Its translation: CASSSTPSGGAYEQYF.

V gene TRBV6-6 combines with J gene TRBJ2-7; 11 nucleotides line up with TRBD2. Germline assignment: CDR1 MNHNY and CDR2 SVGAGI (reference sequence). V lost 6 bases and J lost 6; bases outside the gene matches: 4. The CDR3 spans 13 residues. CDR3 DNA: TGTGCCAGCAGGCCCGGGACTAGCGGCGAGCAGTACTTC. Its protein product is CASRPGTSGEQYF.

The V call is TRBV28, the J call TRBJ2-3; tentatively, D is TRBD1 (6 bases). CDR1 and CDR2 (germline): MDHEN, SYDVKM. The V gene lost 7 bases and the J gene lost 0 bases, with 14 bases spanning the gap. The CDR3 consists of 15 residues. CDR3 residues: CASIPTDRSTDTQYF. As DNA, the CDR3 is TGTGCCAGCATCCCCACCGACAGGAGCACAGATACGCAGTATTTT.

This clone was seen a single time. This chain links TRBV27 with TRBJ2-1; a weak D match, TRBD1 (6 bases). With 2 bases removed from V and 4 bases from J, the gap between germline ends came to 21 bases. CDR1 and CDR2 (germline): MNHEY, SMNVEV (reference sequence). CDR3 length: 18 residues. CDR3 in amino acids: CASSLRARYRDTYNEQFF. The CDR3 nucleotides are TGTGCCAGCAGTTTAAGGGCCCGTTACAGGGACACATACAATGAGCAGTTCTTC.

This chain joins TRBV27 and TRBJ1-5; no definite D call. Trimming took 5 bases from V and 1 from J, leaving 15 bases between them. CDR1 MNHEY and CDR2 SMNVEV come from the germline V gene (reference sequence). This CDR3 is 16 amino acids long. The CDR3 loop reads CASSPRRVLSNQPQHF. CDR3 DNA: TGTGCCAGCAGTCCACGGAGGGTGCTGAGCAATCAGCCCCAGCATTTT.

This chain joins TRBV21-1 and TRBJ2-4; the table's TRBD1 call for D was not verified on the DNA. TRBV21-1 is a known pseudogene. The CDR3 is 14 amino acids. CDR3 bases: TGTGCCAGCAGTCAAAGGGGACAGCAAAACATTCAGTACTTC. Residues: CASSQRGQQNIQYF.

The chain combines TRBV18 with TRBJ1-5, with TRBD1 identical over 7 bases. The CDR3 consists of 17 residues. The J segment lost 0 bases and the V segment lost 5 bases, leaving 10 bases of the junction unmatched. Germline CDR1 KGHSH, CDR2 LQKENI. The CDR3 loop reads CASSSGQEIYSNQPQHF. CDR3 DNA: TGTGCCAGCTCATCTGGACAGGAGATATATAGCAATCAGCCCCAGCATTTT.

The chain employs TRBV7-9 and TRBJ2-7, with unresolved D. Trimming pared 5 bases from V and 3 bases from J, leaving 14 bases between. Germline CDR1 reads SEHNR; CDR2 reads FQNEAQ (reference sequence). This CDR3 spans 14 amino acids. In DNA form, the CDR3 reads TGTGCCAGCAGCCCCCCTTTTAGCAACTACGAGCAGTACTTC. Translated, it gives CASSPPFSNYEQYF.

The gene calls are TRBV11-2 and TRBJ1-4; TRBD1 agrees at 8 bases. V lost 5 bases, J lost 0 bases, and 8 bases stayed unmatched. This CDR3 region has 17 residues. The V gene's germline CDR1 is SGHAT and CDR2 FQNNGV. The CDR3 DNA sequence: TGTGCCAGCAGCCCTTGGACAGGGCTTCCAACTAATGAAAAACTGTTTTTT. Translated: CASSPWTGLPTNEKLFF.

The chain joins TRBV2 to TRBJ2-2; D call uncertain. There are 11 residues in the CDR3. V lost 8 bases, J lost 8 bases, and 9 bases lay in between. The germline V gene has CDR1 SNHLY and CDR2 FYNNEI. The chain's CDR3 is CASEQSGELFF. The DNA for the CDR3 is TGTGCCAGCGAACAATCGGGGGAGCTGTTTTTT.

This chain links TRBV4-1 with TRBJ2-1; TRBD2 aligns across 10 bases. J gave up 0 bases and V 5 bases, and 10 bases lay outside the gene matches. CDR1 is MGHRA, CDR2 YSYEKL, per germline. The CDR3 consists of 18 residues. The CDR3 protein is CASSDSGRRLSSYNEQFF. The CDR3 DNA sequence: TGCGCCAGCAGCGATAGCGGGAGGAGGCTGAGCTCCTACAATGAGCAGTTCTTC.

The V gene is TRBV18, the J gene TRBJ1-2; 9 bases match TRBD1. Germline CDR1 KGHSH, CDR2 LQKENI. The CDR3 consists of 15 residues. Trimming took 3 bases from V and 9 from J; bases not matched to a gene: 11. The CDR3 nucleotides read TGTGCCAGCTCACCGAGCACCCGGGACAGGGAAAGCTACACCTTC. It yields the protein CASSPSTRDRESYTF.

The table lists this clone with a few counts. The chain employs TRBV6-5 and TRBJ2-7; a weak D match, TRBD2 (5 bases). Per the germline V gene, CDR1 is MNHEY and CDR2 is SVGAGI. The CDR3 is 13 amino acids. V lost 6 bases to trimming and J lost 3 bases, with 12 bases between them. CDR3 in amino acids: CASSPEGYYEQYF. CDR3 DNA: TGTGCCAGCAGCCCCGAGGGCTACTACGAGCAGTACTTC.

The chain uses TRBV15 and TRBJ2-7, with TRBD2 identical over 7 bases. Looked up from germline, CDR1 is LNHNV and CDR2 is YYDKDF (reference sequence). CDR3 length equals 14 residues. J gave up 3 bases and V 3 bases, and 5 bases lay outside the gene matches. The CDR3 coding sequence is TGTGCCACCAGCAGTATGCGGGACTACTACGAGCAGTACTTC. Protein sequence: CATSSMRDYYEQYF. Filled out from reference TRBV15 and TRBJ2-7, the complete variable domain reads DAMVIQNPRYQVTQFGKPVTLSCSQTLNHNVMYWYQQKSSQAPKLLFHYYDKDFNNEADTPDNFQSRRPNTSFCFLDIRSPGLGDTAMYLCATSSMRDYYEQYFGPGTRLTVT.

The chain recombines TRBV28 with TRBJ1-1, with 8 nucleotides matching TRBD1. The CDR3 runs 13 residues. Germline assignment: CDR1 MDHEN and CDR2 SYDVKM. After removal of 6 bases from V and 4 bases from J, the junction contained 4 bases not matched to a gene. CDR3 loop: CASRTGVGTEAFF. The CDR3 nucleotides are TGTGCCAGCAGGACAGGGGTGGGCACTGAAGCTTTCTTT.

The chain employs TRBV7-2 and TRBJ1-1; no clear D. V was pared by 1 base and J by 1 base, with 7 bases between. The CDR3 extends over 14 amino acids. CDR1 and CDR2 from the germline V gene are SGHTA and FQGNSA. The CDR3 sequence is CASSLEAGNTEAFF. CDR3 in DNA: TGTGCCAGCAGCTTAGAGGCAGGGAACACTGAAGCTTTCTTT.

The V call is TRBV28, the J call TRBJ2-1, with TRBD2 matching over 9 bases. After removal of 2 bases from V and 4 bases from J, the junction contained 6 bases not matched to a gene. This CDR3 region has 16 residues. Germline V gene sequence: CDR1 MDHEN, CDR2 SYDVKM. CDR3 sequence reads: CASSLAGGARYNEQFF. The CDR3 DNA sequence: TGTGCCAGCAGTTTAGCGGGGGGGGCTCGGTACAATGAGCAGTTCTTC.

The CDR3 is CAWDRGQVLETQYF. Written as DNA, the CDR3 is TGTGCCTGGGATCGGGGACAGGTTTTGGAGACCCAGTACTTC. This chain connects TRBV30 to TRBJ2-5; 8 bases map to TRBD1. The V segment lost 5 bases and the J segment 5 bases; nucleotides outside the gene matches: 10. Germline V gene lookup returns CDR1 GTSNPN and CDR2 SVGIG (reference sequence). The length of the CDR3 is 14 residues.

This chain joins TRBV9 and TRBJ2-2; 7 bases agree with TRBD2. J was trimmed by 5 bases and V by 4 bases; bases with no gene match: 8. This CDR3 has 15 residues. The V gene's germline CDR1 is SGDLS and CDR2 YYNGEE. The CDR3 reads CASSLTGGGTGELFF. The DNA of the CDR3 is TGTGCCAGCAGCCTCACGGGGGGAGGTACCGGGGAGCTGTTTTTT.